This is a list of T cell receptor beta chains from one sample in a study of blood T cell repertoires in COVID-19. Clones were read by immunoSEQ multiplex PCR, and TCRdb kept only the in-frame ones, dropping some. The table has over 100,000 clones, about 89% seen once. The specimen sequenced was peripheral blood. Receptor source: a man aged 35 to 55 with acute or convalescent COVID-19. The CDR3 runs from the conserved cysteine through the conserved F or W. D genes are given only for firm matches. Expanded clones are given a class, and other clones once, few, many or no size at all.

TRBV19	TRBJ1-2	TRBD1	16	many	TGTGCCAGTAGCAGACAGGGGCCGAATGATAACTATGGCTACACCTTC	CASSRQGPNDNYGYTF
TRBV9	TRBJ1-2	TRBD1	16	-	TGTGCCAGCAGCGCGGGCCTGACAGGGGGCATCTATGGCTACACCTTC	CASSAGLTGGIYGYTF
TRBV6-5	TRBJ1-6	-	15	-	TGTGCCAGCAGTTACTCGCCAGGGGACAATTCACCCCTCCACTTT	CASSYSPGDNSPLHF
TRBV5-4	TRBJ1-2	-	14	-	TGTGCCAGCAGCTTGCCCAGGGTTCTCGATGGCTACACCTTC	CASSLPRVLDGYTF
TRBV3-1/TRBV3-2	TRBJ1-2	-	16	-	TGTGCCAGCAGCCAAGATTCGGCCATGGCCGGGAGAGGCTACACCTTC	CASSQDSAMAGRGYTF
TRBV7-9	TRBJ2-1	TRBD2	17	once	TGTGCCAGCAGCCCCCGGGCTAGCGGGAGATCCTACAATGAGCAGTTCTTC	CASSPRASGRSYNEQFF
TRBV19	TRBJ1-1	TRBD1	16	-	TGTGCCAGTAGTAGACCTTCGGGACAGAGAAACACTGAAGCTTTCTTT	CASSRPSGQRNTEAFF
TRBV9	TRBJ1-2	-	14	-	TGTGCCAGCAGCCCAGATCAAGTCAACTATGGCTACACCTTC	CASSPDQVNYGYTF
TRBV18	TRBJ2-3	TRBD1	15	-	TGTGCCAGCTCCCCACAGGGGGTTGAAACAGATACGCAGTATTTT	CASSPQGVETDTQYF
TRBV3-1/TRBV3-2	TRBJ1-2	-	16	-	TGTGCCAGCAGCCCAAGGTTTCAGGGGACAAACTATGGCTACACCTTC	CASSPRFQGTNYGYTF